The 8 T cell receptor beta chains listed next were all sequenced from one sample in a study of Graves' ophthalmopathy and Graves' hyperthyroidism. For repertoire sequencing, the TCR beta CDR3 regions were amplified from RNA transcripts. After a first-round RT-PCR with HTBI primers, a second-round multiplex PCR was run. TCRdb reprocessed the multiplex PCR reads via MiXCR and lists one record per CDR3 protein. The repertoire holds over 650,000 distinct CDR3 sequences, with roughly 41% as singletons. Sequencing was carried out using peripheral blood. Every receptor here comes from an adult man with Graves' ophthalmopathy.

A word on this clonotype: This may stem from a read error, because a much larger clone lies one nucleotide away. The chain links TRBV19 to TRBJ1-5; D gene uncertain. V gave up 5 bases and J gave up 5 bases, with 16 bases separating them. CDR1 and CDR2 (germline): LNHDA, SQIVND (reference sequence). The CDR3 covers 15 residues. The CDR3 bases are TGTGCCAGTAGTCTCCGGAGGGAGGGTTATCAGCCCCAGCATTTT. Its translation: CASSLRREGYQPQHF.

The chain joins TRBV29-1 to TRBJ2-7, with 10 positions matching TRBD2. Trimming removed 3 bases from V and 6 bases from J; junction bases left unmatched: 2. The CDR3 loop spans 12 amino acids. Looked up from germline, CDR1 is SQVTM and CDR2 is ANQGSEA. CDR3 region: CSVDPSGGEQYF. The CDR3 DNA follows: TGCAGCGTTGACCCTAGCGGGGGCGAGCAGTACTTC.

The chain joins TRBV10-3 to TRBJ2-3, with D tentatively TRBD1 or TRBD2 (5 bases each). The CDR3 runs 15 residues. V was clipped by 6 bases and J by 0 bases, with 13 bases between them. CDR1 ENHRY and CDR2 SYGVKD come from the germline V gene. As DNA, the CDR3 is TGTGCCATCAGCCTCAACAGGACTAGCACAGATACGCAGTATTTT. Amino acid sequence: CAISLNRTSTDTQYF.

Points on this clonotype: One end of the junction does not line up with germline, which may come from a read error. The V call is TRBV7-6, the J call TRBJ2-7; the D gene is possibly TRBD1 (5 bases). The germline CDR1 and CDR2 sequences are SGHVS and FNYEAQ. CDR3 length: 13 residues. Here the CDR3 reads CASSSGPSYEQCF. For the CDR3, the DNA is TGTGCCAGCAGCTCAGGGCCCTCCTACGAGCAGTGCTTC.

This rearrangement joins TRBV19 to TRBJ1-6, with no clear D. This CDR3 region has 14 residues. V lost 6 bases, J lost 6 bases, and 12 bases lay in between. The germline V gene encodes CDR1 LNHDA and CDR2 SQIVND (reference sequence). This chain's CDR3 is CASRQRRGNSPLHF. CDR3 nucleotide sequence: TGTGCCAGTAGACAGAGGCGGGGTAATTCACCCCTCCACTTT.

The chain links TRBV7-9 to TRBJ1-4; D perhaps matches TRBD1 (6 bases). The CDR3 loop spans 14 amino acids. Germline CDR1 reads SEHNR; CDR2 reads FQNEAQ (reference sequence). V gave up 5 bases and J gave up 8 bases, with 15 bases separating them. DNA of the CDR3: TGTGCCAGCAGCGCGGCACAGGGAGGAGAAAAACTGTTTTTT. The encoded protein is CASSAAQGGEKLFF.

As regards this clonotype: A single base separates this from a much larger clone, so it may be a read error. The V gene is TRBV6-6, the J gene TRBJ2-7, with D perhaps matching TRBD1 (6 bases). The CDR3 covers 14 residues. V gave up 5 bases and J gave up 0 bases, with 11 bases separating them. Germline V gene lookup returns CDR1 MNHNY and CDR2 SVGAGI (reference sequence). The CDR3 sequence: CASSPQGTSYEQYV. CDR3 coding DNA: TGTGCCAGCAGTCCTCAGGGGACCTCCTACGAGCAGTACGTC.

In this sample, this clonotype turned up many times. The V and J genes are TRBV9 and TRBJ2-7; tentative D call: TRBD2 (6 bases). Germline V gene sequence: CDR1 SGDLS, CDR2 YYNGEE. This CDR3 is built from 14 residues. Trimming shortened V by 3 bases and J by 5 bases, and 15 bases separated the two germline ends. The CDR3 reads CASSAGGQVDEQYF. CDR3 nucleotide sequence: TGTGCCAGCAGCGCCGGGGGTCAAGTTGACGAGCAGTACTTC.